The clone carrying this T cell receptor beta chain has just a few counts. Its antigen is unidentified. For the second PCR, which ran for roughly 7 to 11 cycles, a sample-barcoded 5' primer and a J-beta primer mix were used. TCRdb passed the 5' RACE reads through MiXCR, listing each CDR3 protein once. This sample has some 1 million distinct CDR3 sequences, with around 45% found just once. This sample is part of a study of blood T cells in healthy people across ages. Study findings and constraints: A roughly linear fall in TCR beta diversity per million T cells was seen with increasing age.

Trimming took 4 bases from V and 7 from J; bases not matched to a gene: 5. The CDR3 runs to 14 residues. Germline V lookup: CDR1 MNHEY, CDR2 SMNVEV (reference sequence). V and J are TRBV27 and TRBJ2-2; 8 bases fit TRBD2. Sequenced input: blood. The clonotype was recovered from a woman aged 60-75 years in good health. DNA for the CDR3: TGTGCCAGCAGTTCCGGGAGGGCTAACGGGGAGCTGTTTTTT. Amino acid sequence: CASSSGRANGELFF.